These 17 T cell receptor beta chains share one sample of origin, sequenced in a study of early T cells in non-severe SARS-CoV-2 infection. TCRdb fed the 5' RACE reads into MiXCR, producing one record per CDR3 protein. The profile covers 100,000 to 120,000 distinct CDR3 sequences, with roughly an eighth appearing a single time and approximately 3.8% taken by the ten largest. Sequenced material: whole blood, taken at baseline. These receptors were collected from an adult who was a healthcare worker with PCR-confirmed SARS-CoV-2 infection or an uninfected control (not recorded which).

This clonotype was counted a few times. The CDR3 loop is CASSSPGLGFTQYF. CDR3 coding DNA: TGTGCCAGCAGCTCCCCGGGACTAGGCTTTACGCAGTATTTT. The gene calls are TRBV5-8 and TRBJ2-3; 8 bases fit TRBD2. The CDR3 length is 14 residues. Trimming removed 3 bases from V and 8 bases from J; junction bases left unmatched: 8. The germline gives CDR1 SGHTS, CDR2 YDEGEE. The entire variable domain, with the rest obtained from reference TRBV5-8 and TRBJ2-3, is as follows: EAGVTQSPTHLIKTRGQQATLRCSPISGHTSVYWYQQALGLGLQFLLWYDEGEERNRGNFPPRFSGRQFPNYSSELNVNALELEDSALYLCASSSPGLGFTQYFGPGTRLTVL.

This chain connects TRBV27 to TRBJ2-3, with a tentative D call TRBD2 (7 bases). Trimming removed 5 bases from V and 5 bases from J, with 23 bases in between. Germline CDR1 reads MNHEY; CDR2 reads SMNVEV (reference sequence). CDR3 size: 17 residues. The CDR3 sequence is CASSPRRIARGGDTQYF. DNA for the CDR3: TGTGCCAGCAGTCCTCGGAGAATAGCAAGGGGGGGAGATACGCAGTATTTT.

This clonotype has more than one count but fewer than ten. The J gene is TRBJ1-5, the V gene TRBV20-1, with unresolved D. Germline values: CDR1 DFQATT, CDR2 SNEGSKA (reference sequence). The CDR3 extends over 16 amino acids. Trimming took off 0 bases at V and 4 bases at J, with 16 bases between the two ends. CDR3 nucleotide sequence: TGCAGTGCTAGAGATCCGTCGGGGATCGCAAATCAGCCCCAGCATTTT. As protein: CSARDPSGIANQPQHF.

This chain links TRBV4-1 with TRBJ2-3, with 8 nucleotides matching TRBD1. Germline CDR1 and CDR2: MGHRA and YSYEKL. The CDR3 is made up of 17 amino acids. V shed 0 bases and J 1 base; nucleotides not matched to a gene: 6. The CDR3: CASSQEWTGIGTDTQYF. The DNA of the CDR3 is TGCGCCAGCAGCCAAGAATGGACAGGGATCGGCACAGATACGCAGTATTTT.

This clonotype has ten or more counts. The chain carries TRBV6-2 or TRBV6-3 and TRBJ2-1; TRBD2 matches 8 bases. Per germline, CDR1 MNHEY and CDR2 SVGEGT. Unmatched junction bases numbered 15, after V lost 2 bases and J lost 9 bases. The CDR3 spans 17 residues. This chain's CDR3 is CASSYLGLAGLRGEQFF. CDR3 DNA: TGTGCCAGCAGTTACCTAGGGCTAGCGGGCCTGCGAGGTGAGCAGTTCTTC.

There are a few counts of this clonotype. The rearrangement links TRBV5-5 to TRBJ2-7; D is uncertain. The CDR3 is 15 amino acids. Deletions cut 3 bases from V and 0 bases from J, with 13 bases between. Germline V gene lookup returns CDR1 SGHKS and CDR2 YYEKEE (reference sequence). DNA of the CDR3: TGTGCCAGCAGCTCCCTTCGGACGAGCTCCTACGAGCAGTACTTC. Its translation is CASSSLRTSSYEQYF.

This clonotype was seen at least ten times. The chain joins TRBV6-6 to TRBJ1-5, with D unclear. The germline V gene has CDR1 MNHNY and CDR2 SVGAGI (reference sequence). This CDR3 has 12 residues. Trimming took off 2 bases at V and 7 bases at J, with 6 bases between the two ends. The CDR3 DNA is TGTGCCAGCAGTTACGATCTCCAGCCCCAGCATTTT. Protein product: CASSYDLQPQHF.

The V and J genes are TRBV6-1 and TRBJ2-7; 7 bases line up with TRBD1. Germline CDR1 reads MNHNS; CDR2 reads SASEGT. The length of the CDR3 is 15 residues. Unmatched junction bases numbered 15, after V lost 10 bases and J lost 3 bases. The CDR3 bases are TGTGCCACCAGACAGGGTTTGGTCGAAGACTACGAGCAGTACTTC. Its translation is CATRQGLVEDYEQYF.

This clonotype appeared many times. J is TRBJ1-1 and V is TRBV30; D may be TRBD1 (6 bases). V was trimmed by 5 bases and J by 3 bases, leaving 13 bases between them. Germline V gives CDR1 GTSNPN, CDR2 SVGIG (reference sequence). The CDR3 is 13 amino acids. The CDR3, as DNA: TGTGCCTGGCGGCAGGACAGCTACACTGAAGCTTTCTTT. This codes for CAWRQDSYTEAFF.

This clonotype has a handful of counts. The genes are TRBV4-1 and TRBJ2-1; D may match TRBD1 or TRBD2 (5 bases each). Trimming left V 3 bases short and J 0 bases short, with 12 bases between. The V gene's germline CDR1 is MGHRA and CDR2 YSYEKL. The CDR3 covers 16 residues. This CDR3 is CASSQGVASSYNEQFF. The CDR3 DNA reads TGCGCCAGCAGCCAGGGGGTGGCAAGCTCCTACAATGAGCAGTTCTTC.

This clonotype was recorded a few times. J is TRBJ2-7 and V is TRBV20-1, with D perhaps matching TRBD2 (6 bases). The CDR3 loop spans 13 amino acids. V dropped 6 bases and J dropped 0 bases, with 12 bases sitting between them. The germline V gene encodes CDR1 DFQATT and CDR2 SNEGSKA (reference sequence). The CDR3 loop is CSAAGTHSYEQYF. The CDR3 DNA is TGCAGTGCAGCCGGGACTCACTCCTACGAGCAGTACTTC.

This clonotype was detected ten times or more. The V and J genes are TRBV7-9 and TRBJ2-3; 9 bases are a match to TRBD2. The V and J ends lost 0 bases and 6 bases, in that order; junction bases with no gene match: 13. The CDR3 is 18 residues long. Per the germline V gene, CDR1 is SEHNR and CDR2 is FQNEAQ (reference sequence). The CDR3 sequence: CASSLAGLAGTLRDTQYF. DNA of the CDR3: TGTGCCAGCAGCTTAGCAGGTCTAGCGGGGACCCTAAGGGATACGCAGTATTTT.

The chain joins TRBV20-1 to TRBJ2-3; D not certain. V lost 0 bases to trimming and J lost 0 bases, with 10 bases between them. Germline assignment: CDR1 DFQATT and CDR2 SNEGSKA (reference sequence). The CDR3 contains 15 residues. The CDR3 DNA sequence: TGCAGTGCTAGAGATCTGGTGCCTAGCACAGATACGCAGTATTTT. Protein sequence: CSARDLVPSTDTQYF.

At least ten counts were recorded for this clonotype. The chain is built from TRBV2 and TRBJ2-1, with D unclear. From germline, CDR1 is SNHLY and CDR2 FYNNEI. The V end was cut by 7 bases, the J end by 5 bases, with 18 bases between. This CDR3 comprises 15 residues. The CDR3 protein is CASKNDRGRNNEQFF. In nucleotides, the CDR3 is TGTGCCAGCAAGAACGATCGTGGTCGTAACAATGAGCAGTTCTTC.

The CDR3 DNA reads as TGTGCCAGCAGTGCTCTGGGCGGTCGTGGGGCCAACGTCCTGACTTTC. Amino acid sequence: CASSALGGRGANVLTF. This chain links TRBV6-1 with TRBJ2-6, with no clear D. Germline CDR1 MNHNS, CDR2 SASEGT. V was shortened by 4 bases and J by 3 bases, with 13 bases between the two germline ends. The CDR3 is made up of 16 amino acids.

The V gene is TRBV6-5, the J gene TRBJ2-3; possible D gene TRBD2, 6 bases. V lost 1 base and J 0 bases, leaving 17 bases between the germline ends. There are 18 residues in the CDR3. Germline V lookup: CDR1 MNHEY, CDR2 SVGAGI. The CDR3 DNA is TGTGCCAGCAGTTACTTGGCCCGGCGGGGAAGGAGCACAGATACGCAGTATTTT. Translation gives CASSYLARRGRSTDTQYF.

This clonotype has a handful of counts. The rearrangement links TRBV7-9 to TRBJ1-1; TRBD1 might be the D (5 bases). The CDR3 length is 13 residues. The germline gives CDR1 SEHNR, CDR2 FQNEAQ (reference sequence). V lost 3 bases to trimming and J lost 6 bases, with 11 bases between them. The CDR3 sequence: CASSFLGLAEAFF. In DNA form, the CDR3 reads TGTGCCAGCAGCTTCCTGGGGCTGGCTGAAGCTTTCTTT.